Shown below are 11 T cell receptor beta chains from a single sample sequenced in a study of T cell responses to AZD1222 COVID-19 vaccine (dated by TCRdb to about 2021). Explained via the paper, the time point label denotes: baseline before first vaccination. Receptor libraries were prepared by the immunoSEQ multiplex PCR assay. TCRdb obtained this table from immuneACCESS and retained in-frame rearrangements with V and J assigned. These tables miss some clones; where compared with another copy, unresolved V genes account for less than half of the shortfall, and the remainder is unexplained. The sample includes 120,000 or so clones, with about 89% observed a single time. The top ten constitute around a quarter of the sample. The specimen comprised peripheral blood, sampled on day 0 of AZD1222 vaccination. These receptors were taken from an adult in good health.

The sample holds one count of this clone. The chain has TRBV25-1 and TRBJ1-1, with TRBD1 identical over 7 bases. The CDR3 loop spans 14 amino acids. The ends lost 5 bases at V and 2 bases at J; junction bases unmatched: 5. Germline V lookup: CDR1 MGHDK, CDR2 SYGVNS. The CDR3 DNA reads TGTGCCAGCAGTAGGCCAGGGGGAAACACTGAAGCTTTCTTT. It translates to CASSRPGGNTEAFF.

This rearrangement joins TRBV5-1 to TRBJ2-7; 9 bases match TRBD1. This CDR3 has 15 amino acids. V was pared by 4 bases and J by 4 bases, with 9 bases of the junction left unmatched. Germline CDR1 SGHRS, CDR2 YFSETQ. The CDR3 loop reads CASSEPGQGKYEQYF. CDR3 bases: TGCGCCAGCAGCGAACCGGGACAGGGTAAATACGAGCAGTACTTC.

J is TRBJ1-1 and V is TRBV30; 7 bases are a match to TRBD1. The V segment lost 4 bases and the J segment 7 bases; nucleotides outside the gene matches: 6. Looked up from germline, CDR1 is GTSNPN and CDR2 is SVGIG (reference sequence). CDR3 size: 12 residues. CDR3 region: CAWTYGQVEAFF. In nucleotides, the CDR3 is TGTGCCTGGACGTACGGACAGGTTGAAGCTTTCTTT.

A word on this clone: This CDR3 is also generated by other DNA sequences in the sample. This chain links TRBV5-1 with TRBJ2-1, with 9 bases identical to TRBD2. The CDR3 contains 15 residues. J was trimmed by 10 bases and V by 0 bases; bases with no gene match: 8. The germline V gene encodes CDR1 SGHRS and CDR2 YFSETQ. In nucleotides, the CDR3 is TGCGCCAGCAGCTTGGGTGGCGGGGGGGCTTTAGAGCAGTTCTTC. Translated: CASSLGGGGALEQFF.

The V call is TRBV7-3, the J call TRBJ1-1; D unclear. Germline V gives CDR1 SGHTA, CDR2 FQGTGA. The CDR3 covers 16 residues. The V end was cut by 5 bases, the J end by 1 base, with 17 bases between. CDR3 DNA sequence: TGTGCCAGCAGCCCCGAGGGTAGCATTGGGAACACTGAAGCTTTCTTT. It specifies CASSPEGSIGNTEAFF.

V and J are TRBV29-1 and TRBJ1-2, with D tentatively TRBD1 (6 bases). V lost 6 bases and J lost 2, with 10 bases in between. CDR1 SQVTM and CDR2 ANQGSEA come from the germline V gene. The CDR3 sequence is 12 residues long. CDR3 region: CSVVGGNYGYTF. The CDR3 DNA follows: TGCAGCGTGGTGGGGGGCAACTATGGCTACACCTTC. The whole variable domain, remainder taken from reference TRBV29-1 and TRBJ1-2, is SAVISQKPSRDICQRGTSLTIQCQVDSQVTMMFWYRQQPGQSLTLIATANQGSEATYESGFVIDKFPISRPNLTFSTLTVSNMSPEDSSIYLCSVVGGNYGYTFGSGTRLTVV.

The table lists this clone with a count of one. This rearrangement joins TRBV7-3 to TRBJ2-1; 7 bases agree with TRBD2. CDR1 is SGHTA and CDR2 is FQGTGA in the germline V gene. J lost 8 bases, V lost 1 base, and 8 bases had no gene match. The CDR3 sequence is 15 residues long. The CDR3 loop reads CASSLKVGGPDEQFF. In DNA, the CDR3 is TGTGCCAGCAGCTTAAAGGTGGGAGGGCCAGATGAGCAGTTCTTC.

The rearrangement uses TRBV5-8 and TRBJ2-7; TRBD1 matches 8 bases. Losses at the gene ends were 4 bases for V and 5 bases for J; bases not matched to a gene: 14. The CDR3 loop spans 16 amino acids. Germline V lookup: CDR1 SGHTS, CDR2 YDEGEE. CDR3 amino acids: CASSEGLGQGSDEQYF. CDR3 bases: TGTGCCAGCAGCGAAGGCCTAGGACAGGGCTCGGACGAGCAGTACTTC.

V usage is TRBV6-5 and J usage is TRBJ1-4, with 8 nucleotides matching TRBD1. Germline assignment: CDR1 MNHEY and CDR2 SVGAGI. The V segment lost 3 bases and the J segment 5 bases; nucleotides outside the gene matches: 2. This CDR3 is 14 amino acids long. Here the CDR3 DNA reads TGTGCCAGCAGTTATCGACAGGGGAATGAAAAACTGTTTTTT. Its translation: CASSYRQGNEKLFF.

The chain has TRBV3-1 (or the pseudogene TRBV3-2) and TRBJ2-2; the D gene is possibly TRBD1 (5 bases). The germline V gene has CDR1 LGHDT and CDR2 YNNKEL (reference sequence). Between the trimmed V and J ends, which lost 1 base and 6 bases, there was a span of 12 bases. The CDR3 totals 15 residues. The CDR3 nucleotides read TGTGCCAGCAGCCAAGGGGTCAGGGTAGCCGGGGAGCTGTTTTTT. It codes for CASSQGVRVAGELFF.

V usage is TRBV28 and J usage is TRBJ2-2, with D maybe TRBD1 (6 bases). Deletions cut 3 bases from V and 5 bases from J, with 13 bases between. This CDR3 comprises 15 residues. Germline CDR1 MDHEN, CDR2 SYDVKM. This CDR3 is CASSLAGAKTGELFF. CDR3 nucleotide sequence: TGTGCCAGCAGTTTGGCAGGGGCAAAAACCGGGGAGCTGTTTTTT.